A single sample gave rise to the 27 T cell receptor beta chains below, sequenced in a study of radiotherapy plus CTLA-4 blockade in lung cancer. Using immunoSEQ multiplex PCR, the repertoire was profiled, and TCRdb retains in-frame clones only, with some absent. The sample has 30,000 or so clones, about 78% seen once. The specimen was peripheral blood, collected from a patient treated with radiotherapy plus ipilimumab. These receptor sequences come from a human donor with non-small cell lung cancer who had stable disease on radiotherapy plus ipilimumab.

The chain has TRBV18 and TRBJ1-6, with 7 positions matching TRBD1. Trimming took 5 bases from V and 8 from J; bases not matched to a gene: 6. Germline values: CDR1 KGHSH, CDR2 LQKENI. This CDR3 has 14 residues. The CDR3: CASSEGQLDSPLHF. In DNA, the CDR3 is TGTGCCAGCTCAGAGGGACAGTTGGATTCACCCCTCCACTTT. Using reference TRBV18 and TRBJ1-6 for the parts outside the CDR3, the full variable domain is NAGVMQNPRHLVRRRGQEARLRCSPMKGHSHVYWYRQLPEEGLKFMVYLQKENIIDESGMPKERFSAEFPKEGPSILRIQQVVRGDSAAYFCASSEGQLDSPLHFGNGTRLTVT.

The V call is TRBV28, the J call TRBJ1-5; D gene uncertain. Germline CDR1 is MDHEN and CDR2 is SYDVKM. V lost 2 bases and J 4 bases, leaving 12 bases between the germline ends. The CDR3 runs to 15 residues. The CDR3 sequence: CASSLTSVTNQPQHF. CDR3 bases: TGTGCCAGCAGTTTAACATCAGTGACTAATCAGCCCCAGCATTTT.

This chain connects TRBV6-5 to TRBJ2-5; 7 nucleotides align to TRBD2. CDR3 length equals 15 residues. Germline V CDR1 and CDR2: MNHEY, SVGAGI. Losses at the gene ends were 7 bases for V and 4 bases for J; bases not matched to a gene: 12. The chain's CDR3 is CASTQTSVRGETQYF. In nucleotides, the CDR3 is TGTGCCAGCACCCAAACTAGCGTTAGGGGAGAGACCCAGTACTTC.

The chain recombines TRBV7-9 with TRBJ2-2; 14 nucleotides align to TRBD2. Trimming removed 5 bases from V and 4 bases from J; junction bases left unmatched: 9. Germline V gives CDR1 SEHNR, CDR2 FQNEAQ (reference sequence). This CDR3 is 18 amino acids long. The DNA for the CDR3 is TGTGCCAGCAGCCAACGGACTAGCGGGGGGCGAGGCACCGGGGAGCTGTTTTTT. Its protein is CASSQRTSGGRGTGELFF.

This clone was detected only a few times. The chain couples TRBV5-6 to TRBJ1-2, with no clear D. The CDR3 runs to 14 residues. CDR1 SGHDT and CDR2 YYEEEE come from the germline V gene. Trimming left V 0 bases short and J 11 bases short, with 17 bases between. The CDR3 DNA reads TGTGCCAGCAGCTTGGCCACGGTGGGCGCCTCATACACCTTC. This gives the protein CASSLATVGASYTF.

The genes are TRBV11-1 and TRBJ2-3; D is ambiguous. The V end lost 4 bases, the J end lost 1 base, and 12 bases lay between the germline ends. The germline CDR1 and CDR2 sequences are SGHAT and FQDESV (reference sequence). The length of the CDR3 is 15 residues. CDR3 in amino acids: CASSSYTPGTDTQYF. The DNA of the CDR3 is TGTGCCAGCAGCTCTTATACCCCGGGCACAGATACGCAGTATTTT.

J is TRBJ1-3 and V is TRBV7-2, with unresolved D. Trimming removed 2 bases from V and 2 bases from J, with 10 bases in between. Germline loops: CDR1 SGHTA, CDR2 FQGNSA. The length of the CDR3 is 15 residues. The CDR3: CASSLTGGTGNTIYF. The CDR3 DNA follows: TGTGCCAGCAGCTTAACTGGAGGGACTGGAAACACCATATATTTT. The full variable domain, completed using reference TRBV7-2 and TRBJ1-3, is GAGVSQSPSNKVTEKGKDVELRCDPISGHTALYWYRQSLGQGLEFLIYFQGNSAPDKSGLPSDRFSAERTGGSVSTLTIQRTQQEDSAVYLCASSLTGGTGNTIYFGEGSWLTVV.

V usage is TRBV10-3 and J usage is TRBJ2-1, with D possibly TRBD1 on 6 matching bases. The ends were cut back, 6 bases at V and 3 bases at J, with 9 bases in the middle. Germline V CDR1 and CDR2: ENHRY, SYGVKD. The CDR3 runs 13 residues. CDR3: CAISGQNYNEQFF. DNA of the CDR3: TGTGCCATCAGCGGACAGAACTACAATGAGCAGTTCTTC.

This chain links TRBV5-1 with TRBJ2-3; 8 nucleotides align to TRBD1. Per the germline V gene, CDR1 is SGHRS and CDR2 is YFSETQ. V trimming: 4 bases; J trimming: 1 base; junction bases outside the gene matches: 20. There are 20 residues in the CDR3. The CDR3 loop reads CASSTENPPLQGVGTDTQYF. The CDR3 bases are TGCGCCAGCAGCACGGAAAACCCGCCCTTACAGGGGGTTGGCACAGATACGCAGTATTTT.

This chain links TRBV28 with TRBJ2-5, with D possibly being TRBD2 (5 bases). Trimming shortened V by 8 bases and J by 1 base, and 8 bases separated the two germline ends. The CDR3 is 12 residues long. Germline-derived CDR1 and CDR2 are MDHEN and SYDVKM. CDR3 nucleotides: TGTGCCAGCGAGGGAGCCCAAGAGACCCAGTACTTC. This encodes CASEGAQETQYF.

The genes are TRBV7-6 and TRBJ1-1; TRBD1 agrees at 7 bases. CDR1 is SGHVS and CDR2 is FNYEAQ in the germline V gene. The CDR3 totals 16 residues. Trimming took 5 bases from V and 0 from J; bases not matched to a gene: 9. The CDR3 loop reads CASSQDRDSMNTEAFF. For the CDR3, the DNA is TGTGCCAGCAGCCAAGACAGGGACTCCATGAACACTGAAGCTTTCTTT.

The gene calls are TRBV9 and TRBJ2-3; no reliable D call. This CDR3 is built from 15 residues. CDR1 SGDLS and CDR2 YYNGEE come from the germline V gene. Trimming left V 3 bases short and J 1 base short, with 12 bases between. The CDR3: CASSAPSRRTDTQYF. CDR3 DNA sequence: TGTGCCAGCAGCGCCCCATCGAGGCGCACAGATACGCAGTATTTT.

The chain couples TRBV9 to TRBJ2-3; 10 bases match TRBD2. The CDR3 consists of 16 residues. With 0 bases clipped from V and 1 base from J, the junction kept 2 bases outside the gene matches. CDR1 is SGDLS and CDR2 is YYNGEE in the germline V gene. DNA of the CDR3: TGTGCCAGCAGCGTAGGAACTAGCGGGGGCACAGATACGCAGTATTTT. Translation: CASSVGTSGGTDTQYF.

The chain uses TRBV4-3 and TRBJ1-5; D is undetermined. The germline V gene encodes CDR1 LGHNA and CDR2 YSLEER. The CDR3 consists of 14 residues. V lost 1 base, J lost 1 base, and 5 bases lay in between. CDR3 in amino acids: CASSQAPSNQPQHF. The CDR3 DNA reads TGCGCCAGCAGCCAAGCTCCCAGCAATCAGCCCCAGCATTTT.

This clone turned up a few times. CDR3 amino acids: CASSQEVYTEAFF. The CDR3 DNA reads as TGCGCCAGCAGCCAAGAAGTATACACTGAAGCTTTCTTT. The chain has TRBV4-1 and TRBJ1-1; no clear D. The CDR3 has 13 residues. Germline CDR1 is MGHRA and CDR2 is YSYEKL. V was trimmed by 0 bases and J by 3 bases, leaving 5 bases between them.

The chain links TRBV6-1 to TRBJ2-3; 8 bases map to TRBD2. Germline lookup yields CDR1 MNHNS and CDR2 SASEGT. After removal of 6 bases from V and 3 bases from J, the junction contained 8 bases not matched to a gene. This CDR3 has 15 amino acids. Here the CDR3 DNA reads TGTGCCAGCAGAAAAGCGGGGGTTATAACAGATACGCAGTATTTT. Its protein is CASRKAGVITDTQYF.

This chain uses TRBV5-8 with TRBJ1-2; possibly TRBD1 for D (5 bases). This CDR3 is built from 13 residues. Trimming took 0 bases from V and 3 from J, leaving 6 bases between them. Germline V gene sequence: CDR1 SGHTS, CDR2 YDEGEE. DNA for the CDR3: TGTGCCAGCAGCTTGGGCAGGGACTATGGCTACACCTTC. It translates to CASSLGRDYGYTF.

The genes are TRBV6-1 and TRBJ2-6; a weak D match, TRBD1 (5 bases). V shed 7 bases and J shed 3 bases, with 13 bases lying between them. The CDR3 has 15 residues. The germline V gene encodes CDR1 MNHNS and CDR2 SASEGT. Here the CDR3 DNA reads TGTGCCAGCATAAAAAGGGGTTTTGGGGCCAACGTCCTGACTTTC. Encoded protein: CASIKRGFGANVLTF.

J is TRBJ1-2 and V is TRBV7-9, with D possibly TRBD1 on 5 matching bases. Germline assignment: CDR1 SEHNR and CDR2 FQNEAQ (reference sequence). Between the trimmed V and J ends, which lost 5 bases and 7 bases, there was a span of 20 bases. This CDR3 has 15 residues. The CDR3 reads CASSRGGTGVIGYTF. Here the CDR3 DNA reads TGTGCCAGCAGCCGCGGGGGGACTGGGGTTATTGGCTACACCTTC.

The table lists this clone with a count of one. This sequence joins TRBV19 and TRBJ2-2, with TRBD1 as a possible D gene (6 bases). This CDR3 spans 16 amino acids. The ends were cut back, 3 bases at V and 4 bases at J, with 15 bases in the middle. Germline-derived CDR1 and CDR2 are LNHDA and SQIVND (reference sequence). CDR3 loop: CASSISNRVSTGELFF. The CDR3 DNA reads as TGTGCCAGTAGTATCTCAAACAGGGTGAGCACCGGGGAGCTGTTTTTT.

V is TRBV6-1 and J is TRBJ2-1; D may be TRBD1 or TRBD2 (5 bases each). V lost 10 bases and J lost 6, with 19 bases in between. Per germline, CDR1 MNHNS and CDR2 SASEGT. The CDR3 extends over 14 amino acids. The CDR3 region is CATSGFLGGNEQFF. As DNA, the CDR3 is TGTGCCACCTCAGGTTTTCTTGGGGGCAATGAGCAGTTCTTC.

CDR3 protein: CASSPTISGGSYEQYF. Written as DNA, the CDR3 is TGTGCCAGCTCACCAACCATTAGCGGGGGCTCCTACGAGCAGTACTTC. The chain carries TRBV18 and TRBJ2-7, with 9 nucleotides matching TRBD2. V lost 2 bases to trimming and J lost 0 bases; unmatched junction nucleotides: 5. This CDR3 has 16 residues. Germline CDR1 KGHSH, CDR2 LQKENI.

The CDR3 loop reads CASSQGISGAGTDTQYF. CDR3 in DNA: TGTGCCAGCAGCCAAGGGATTAGCGGGGCGGGCACAGATACGCAGTATTTT. The chain uses TRBV14 and TRBJ2-3; 8 bases align to TRBD2. After removal of 1 base from V and 1 base from J, the junction contained 7 bases not matched to a gene. The germline CDR1 and CDR2 sequences are SGHDN and FVKESK. There are 17 residues in the CDR3.

The chain is built from TRBV6-5 and TRBJ1-1; TRBD1 is a possible D gene (6 bases). V was pared by 8 bases and J by 10 bases, with 14 bases between. Germline CDR1 reads MNHEY; CDR2 reads SVGAGI. This CDR3 is built from 11 residues. Written as DNA, the CDR3 is TGTGCCAGCGGGGTTGGGGGGCGAGCTTTCTTT. Translated, it gives CASGVGGRAFF.

The chain combines TRBV6-5 with TRBJ2-3; no reliable D call. The CDR3 runs to 16 residues. V gave up 0 bases and J gave up 1 base, with 11 bases separating them. Looked up from germline, CDR1 is MNHEY and CDR2 is SVGAGI. The CDR3 bases are TGTGCCAGCAGTTACTCGAATCAGGTCGGCACAGATACGCAGTATTTT. It specifies CASSYSNQVGTDTQYF.

The CDR3 DNA reads TGTGCCAGCAGTATGTCTAGGGAATTCGGCACAGATACGCAGTATTTT. This codes for CASSMSREFGTDTQYF. The chain is built from TRBV7-6 and TRBJ2-3; D is ambiguous. Trimming stripped 6 bases from V and 1 base from J, with 17 bases between. The CDR3 extends over 16 amino acids. The germline CDR1 and CDR2 sequences are SGHVS and FNYEAQ.

The V call is TRBV25-1, the J call TRBJ1-3; possible D gene TRBD1, 6 bases. The CDR3 is 14 residues long. V dropped 6 bases and J dropped 3 bases, with 12 bases sitting between them. Germline V CDR1 and CDR2: MGHDK, SYGVNS. The CDR3 spells CASRGARNGNTIYF. CDR3 DNA: TGTGCCAGCAGGGGGGCTAGGAATGGAAACACCATATATTTT.